These 8 T cell receptor beta chains originate from one sample sequenced in a study of Graves' ophthalmopathy and Graves' hyperthyroidism. The authors amplified TCR beta CDR3 regions, and they did so from RNA transcripts for repertoire sequencing. In the first round, RT-PCR was carried out with HTBI primers, and a multiplex PCR formed the second round. TCRdb re-called the multiplex PCR reads with MiXCR, one entry per CDR3 protein. The sample has roughly 600,000 distinct CDR3 sequences, 39% seen once. Sequenced material: peripheral blood or thyroid tissue (not recorded which). The source of these receptors is an adult man with Graves' hyperthyroidism.

This clonotype was seen only once. The gene calls are TRBV10-2 and TRBJ2-5, with 9 positions matching TRBD2. CDR1 is WSHSY and CDR2 is SAAADI in the germline V gene. With V trimmed by 3 bases and J by 5 bases, 10 bases remained unmatched. The CDR3 sequence is 16 residues long. CDR3: CASSDGGRALEETQYF. CDR3 coding DNA: TGCGCCAGCAGTGATGGCGGGAGGGCCCTGGAGGAGACCCAGTACTTC.

The chain has TRBV7-8 and TRBJ2-5; TRBD1 agrees at 8 bases. The closer fit of TRBJ2-1 to the DNA end suggests the J call may be wrong. The CDR3 extends over 12 amino acids. Germline V gene lookup returns CDR1 SGHVS and CDR2 FQNEAQ. This CDR3 is CASSFSGGGQFF. The CDR3 DNA reads TGTGCCAGCAGCTTCTCAGGGGGCGGGCAGTTCTTC.

The rearrangement joins TRBV20-1 to TRBJ1-5; 7 nucleotides line up with TRBD1. V gave up 6 bases and J gave up 6 bases; unmatched junction bases: 14. Germline CDR1 is DFQATT and CDR2 is SNEGSKA (reference sequence). The length of the CDR3 is 15 residues. DNA for the CDR3: TGCAGTGCCAGCAGTAAGACAGGGCGAGGTCAGCCCCAGCATTTT. Protein: CSASSKTGRGQPQHF.

This clonotype was counted many times. The chain couples TRBV7-2 to TRBJ1-2; perhaps TRBD1 as D (5 bases). The CDR3 extends over 14 amino acids. Germline CDR1 and CDR2: SGHTA and FQGNSA. V lost 5 bases and J lost 5, with 15 bases in between. The CDR3: CASSPGPGRYGYTF. The CDR3 nucleotides read TGTGCCAGCAGCCCGGGGCCCGGCCGGTATGGCTACACCTTC.

The chain has TRBV2 and TRBJ2-5; the D gene is possibly TRBD2 (6 bases). Germline assignment: CDR1 SNHLY and CDR2 FYNNEI. The CDR3 covers 15 residues. Trimming removed 1 base at V and 4 bases at J, with 13 bases between. The CDR3 coding sequence is TGTGCCAGCAGTGAAGACGGGCGGGGCGGAGAGACCCAGTACTTC. As protein: CASSEDGRGGETQYF. Complete variable domain (other parts from reference TRBV2 and TRBJ2-5): EPEVTQTPSHQVTQMGQEVILRCVPISNHLYFYWYRQILGQKVEFLVSFYNNEISEKSEIFDDQFSVERPDGSNFTLKIRSTKLEDSAMYFCASSEDGRGGETQYFGPGTRLLVL.

Ten or more counts support this clonotype. The chain links TRBV6-5 to TRBJ1-2, with D possibly being TRBD1 (6 bases). V lost 6 bases and J lost 3, with 17 bases in between. Germline V lookup: CDR1 MNHEY, CDR2 SVGAGI. The CDR3 runs to 15 residues. The CDR3 here is CASRGPRGVDYGYTF. In DNA form, the CDR3 reads TGTGCCAGCAGAGGCCCCAGGGGCGTCGACTATGGCTACACCTTC.

In regard to this clonotype: Without the conserved terminal phenylalanine or tryptophan, this CDR3 likely stems from a read error. This rearrangement joins TRBV10-3 to TRBJ2-5; TRBD2 might be the D (5 bases). This CDR3 is built from 14 residues. From germline, CDR1 is ENHRY and CDR2 SYGVKD. The CDR3 coding sequence is TGTGCCAGCAGTTACTCGTCGGGACAAGAGACCCAGTACGTC. Amino acids: CASSYSSGQETQYV.

This clonotype has more than one count but fewer than ten. The V call is TRBV12-3 or TRBV12-4, the J call TRBJ1-6; TRBD1 agrees at 9 bases. The V gene end was trimmed by 7 bases and the J gene end by 8 bases; junction bases not matched to a gene: 6. The CDR3 has 14 amino acids. The CDR3 DNA reads TGTGCCAGCACTAATGGACAGGGGCATTCACCCCTCCACTTT. It translates to CASTNGQGHSPLHF.